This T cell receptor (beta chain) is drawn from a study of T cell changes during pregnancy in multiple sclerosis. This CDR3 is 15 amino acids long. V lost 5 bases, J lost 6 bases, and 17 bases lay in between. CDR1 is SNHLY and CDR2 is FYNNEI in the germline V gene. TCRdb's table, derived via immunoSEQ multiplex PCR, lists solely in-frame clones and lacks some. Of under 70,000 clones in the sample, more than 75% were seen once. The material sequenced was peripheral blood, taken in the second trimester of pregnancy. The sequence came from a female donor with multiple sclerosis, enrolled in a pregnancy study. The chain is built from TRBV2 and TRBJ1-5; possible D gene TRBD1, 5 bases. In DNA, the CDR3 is TGTGCCAGCAGTTCTCCCGGGGGTATCGCTCAGCCCCAGCATTTT. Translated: CASSSPGGIAQPQHF.